The sequence of this TCR beta chain was determined in a study of cytomegalovirus exposure and HLA in healthy donors. Study-wide results and caveats: Researchers had no immune exposure information except CMV serostatus available.

A remark on this clone: Its antigen is unknown.

In the PCR, 60 Vbeta and 13 Jbeta primers were used. Here immunoSEQ multiplex PCR was the method, and the copy in TCRdb shows in-frame clones only, minus some. The repertoire includes 150,000 or so clones, under 85% of them detected once, and approximately 2.8% sits in the top ten. The sequence was collected from a man aged 18 to 30 in good health and CMV-seronegative. The sequencing sample was made of PBMCs.

The CDR3 is CASGLGGASTDTQYF. CDR3 DNA sequence: TGTGCTAGTGGTTTGGGAGGAGCGTCAACAGATACGCAGTATTTT. V usage is TRBV12-5 and J usage is TRBJ2-3; no clear D. CDR1 and CDR2 from the germline V gene are LGHNT and FRNRAP. The V end lost 1 base, the J end lost 3 bases, and 11 bases lay between the germline ends. The CDR3 is 15 residues long.